This is a list of T cell receptor beta chains from one sample in a study of cytomegalovirus exposure and HLA in healthy donors. Only in-frame clones appear in the TCRdb table, and some are missing; sequencing was by immunoSEQ multiplex PCR. The profile shows under 250,000 clones, about 80% of them singletons. Sequenced material: PBMCs. The receptors stem from a woman aged 55-69 years in good health and CMV-seropositive. Both conserved end residues are part of each CDR3. Each record gives: clone size, D gene, J gene, V gene, CDR3 DNA, CDR3 protein. A D gene is named only where the DNA matches it firmly. The size field is filled for only some rows; it gives once, few, many or a size class.

. TRBD1 TRBJ2-7 TRBV15 TGTGCCACCGCTGGCGGGACAGGGGGAAGTGACGAGCAGTACTTC CATAGGTGGSDEQYF
. TRBD1 TRBJ1-2 TRBV27 TGTGCCAGCAGTTGGGACAGGGTTAACTATGGCTACACCTTC CASSWDRVNYGYTF
. TRBD2 TRBJ2-3 TRBV7-3 TGTGCCAGCAGCCCCATGAGGGCGGGAGTCGCAGATACGCAGTATTTT CASSPMRAGVADTQYF
once . TRBJ2-7 TRBV6-1 TGTGCCAGCAGTGAAAGAGTTCTCGAGCAGTACTTC CASSERVLEQYF
. . TRBJ2-6 TRBV27 TGTGCCAGCAGTTTGAGGGGGACTGGGGCCAACGTCCTGACTTTC CASSLRGTGANVLTF
. TRBD1 TRBJ2-7 TRBV6-1 TGTGCCAGCAGTGAATTGGACAGGGGCGAGCAGTACTTC CASSELDRGEQYF
. . TRBJ2-2 TRBV5-1 TGCGCCAGCAGCCTCAGGGTTTACACCGGGGAGCTGTTTTTT CASSLRVYTGELFF
. . TRBJ1-5 TRBV7-9 TGTGCCAGCAGCGCAGGGTCCAACCGAAATCAGCCCCAGCATTTT CASSAGSNRNQPQHF
. . TRBJ1-2 TRBV5-4 TGTGCCAGCAGCCCGGACACTCCCAGCTACGCCTTC CASSPDTPSYAF
. . TRBJ1-6 TRBV5-6 TGTGCCAGCAGCTTGATCGGGTTTCCCTATAATTCACCCCTCCACTTT CASSLIGFPYNSPLHF
once . TRBJ2-1 TRBV28 TGTGCCAGCAGTACCCCGGGTACTCGTAGCTCCTACAATGAGCAGTTCTTC CASSTPGTRSSYNEQFF
. . TRBJ2-3 TRBV28 TGTGCCAGCCGCACCGCGTTTGTCACAGATACGCAGTATTTT CASRTAFVTDTQYF
. TRBD1 TRBJ2-7 TRBV5-4 TGTGCCAGCAGCTTGAGGGGACAGTCCTCAGGGGACTACGAGCAGTACTTC CASSLRGQSSGDYEQYF
. . TRBJ1-3 TRBV25-1 TGTGCCAGCAGTGAGGCAACCCTGCCCGGAAACACCATATATTTT CASSEATLPGNTIYF
few TRBD2 TRBJ2-2 TRBV10-1 TGCGCCAGCAGTGAATTGGGGCTAGCGGGACCCGGGGAGCTGTTTTTT CASSELGLAGPGELFF
. TRBD1 TRBJ2-7 TRBV7-9 TGTGCCAGCAGCCCCGGGACAGATTACGAGCAGTACTTC CASSPGTDYEQYF
. TRBD1 TRBJ1-2 TRBV6-1 TGTGCCAGCAGTAGGGGACAGCCTAACTATGGCTACACCTTC CASSRGQPNYGYTF
. . TRBJ2-3 TRBV5-1 TGCGCCAGCAGCTCGGGTACTAGCAGACCTAGCACAGATACGCAGTATTTT CASSSGTSRPSTDTQYF
. TRBD1 TRBJ1-1 TRBV2 TGTGCCACCGCGACAGGGGGCGTAGAAAAAGCTTTCTTT CATATGGVEKAFF
. TRBD1 TRBJ1-3 TRBV9 TGTGCCAGCAGCGTAGTTCCAGGGACAGGAACATCATCTGGAAACACCATATATTTT CASSVVPGTGTSSGNTIYF
. . TRBJ2-7 TRBV14 TGTGCCAGCAGCCAAGGATTAGCTTATTACTTCGGATACGAGCAGTACTTC CASSQGLAYYFGYEQYF
few TRBD2 TRBJ2-7 TRBV5-4 TGTGCCAGCAGCTCCCTCACTAGCGGGAGGTCAGACGAGCAGTACTTC CASSSLTSGRSDEQYF